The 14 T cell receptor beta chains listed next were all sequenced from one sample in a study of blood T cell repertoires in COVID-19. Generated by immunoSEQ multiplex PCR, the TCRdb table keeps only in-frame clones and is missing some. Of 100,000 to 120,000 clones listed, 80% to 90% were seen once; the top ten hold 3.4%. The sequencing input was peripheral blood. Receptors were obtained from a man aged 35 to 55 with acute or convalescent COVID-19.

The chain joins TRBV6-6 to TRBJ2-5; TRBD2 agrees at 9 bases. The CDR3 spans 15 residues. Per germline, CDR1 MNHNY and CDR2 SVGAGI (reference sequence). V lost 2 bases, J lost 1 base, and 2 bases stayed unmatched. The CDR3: CASSYRLAAQETQYF. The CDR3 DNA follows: TGTGCCAGCAGTTACCGACTAGCGGCCCAAGAGACCCAGTACTTC.

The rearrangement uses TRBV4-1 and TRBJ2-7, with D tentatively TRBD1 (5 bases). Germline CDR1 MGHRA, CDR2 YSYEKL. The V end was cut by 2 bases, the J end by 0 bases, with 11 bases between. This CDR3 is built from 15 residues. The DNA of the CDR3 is TGCGCCAGCAGCCAAAGGGGCCCCGTCTCCTACGAGCAGTACTTC. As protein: CASSQRGPVSYEQYF.

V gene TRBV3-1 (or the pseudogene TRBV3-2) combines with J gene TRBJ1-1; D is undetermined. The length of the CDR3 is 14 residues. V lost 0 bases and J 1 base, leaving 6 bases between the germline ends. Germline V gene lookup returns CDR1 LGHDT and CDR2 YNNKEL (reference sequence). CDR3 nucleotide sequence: TGTGCCAGCAGCCAAGATCTGTGGAACACTGAAGCTTTCTTT. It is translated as CASSQDLWNTEAFF.

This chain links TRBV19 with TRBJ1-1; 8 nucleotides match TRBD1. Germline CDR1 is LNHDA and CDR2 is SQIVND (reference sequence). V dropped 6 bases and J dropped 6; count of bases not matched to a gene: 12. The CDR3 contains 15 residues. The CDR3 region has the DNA TGTGCCAGTAGCCCTGGACAGGGCCTGGGGGCTGAAGCTTTCTTT. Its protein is CASSPGQGLGAEAFF. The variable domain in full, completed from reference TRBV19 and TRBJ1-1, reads DGGITQSPKYLFRKEGQNVTLSCEQNLNHDAMYWYRQDPGQGLRLIYYSQIVNDFQKGDIAEGYSVSREKKESFPLTVTSAQKNPTAFYLCASSPGQGLGAEAFFGQGTRLTVV.

CDR3 sequence (DNA): TGCGCCAGCAGCCAAGACGGAGGGAAGGACTCACCCCTCCACTTT. Its translation is CASSQDGGKDSPLHF. The V call is TRBV4-3, the J call TRBJ1-6; D is ambiguous. The germline V and J ends were trimmed by 0 bases and 10 bases, with 13 bases remaining between them. Germline CDR1 and CDR2: LGHNA and YSLEER. This CDR3 is built from 15 residues.

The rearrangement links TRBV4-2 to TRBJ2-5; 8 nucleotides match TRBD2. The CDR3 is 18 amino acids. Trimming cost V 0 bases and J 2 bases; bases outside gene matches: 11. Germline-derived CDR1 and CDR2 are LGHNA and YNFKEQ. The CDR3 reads CASSQDGKGSGEQETQYF. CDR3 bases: TGTGCCAGCAGCCAAGACGGGAAGGGTAGCGGGGAACAAGAGACCCAGTACTTC.

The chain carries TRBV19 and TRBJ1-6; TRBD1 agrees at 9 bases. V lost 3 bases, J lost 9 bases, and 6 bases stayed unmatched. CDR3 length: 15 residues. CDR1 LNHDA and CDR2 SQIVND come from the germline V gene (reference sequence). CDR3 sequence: CASSIEVQGASPLHF. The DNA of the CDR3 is TGTGCCAGTAGTATTGAGGTACAGGGGGCTTCACCCCTCCACTTT. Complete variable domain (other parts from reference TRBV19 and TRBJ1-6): DGGITQSPKYLFRKEGQNVTLSCEQNLNHDAMYWYRQDPGQGLRLIYYSQIVNDFQKGDIAEGYSVSREKKESFPLTVTSAQKNPTAFYLCASSIEVQGASPLHFGNGTRLTVT.

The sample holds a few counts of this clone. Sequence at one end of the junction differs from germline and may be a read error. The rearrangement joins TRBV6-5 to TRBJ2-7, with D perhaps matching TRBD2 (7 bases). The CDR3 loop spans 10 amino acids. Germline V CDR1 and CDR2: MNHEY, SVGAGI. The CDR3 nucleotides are TGTGCCAGCAGTTATAGGGAGGGGGACTTC. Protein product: CASSYREGDF.

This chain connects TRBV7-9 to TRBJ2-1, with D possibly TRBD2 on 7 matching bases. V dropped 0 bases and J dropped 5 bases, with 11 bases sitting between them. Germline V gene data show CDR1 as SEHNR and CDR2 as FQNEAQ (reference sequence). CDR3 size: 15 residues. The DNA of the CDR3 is TGTGCCAGCAGCTTAGCGGCGGGGGCCCACAATGAGCAGTTCTTC. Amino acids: CASSLAAGAHNEQFF.

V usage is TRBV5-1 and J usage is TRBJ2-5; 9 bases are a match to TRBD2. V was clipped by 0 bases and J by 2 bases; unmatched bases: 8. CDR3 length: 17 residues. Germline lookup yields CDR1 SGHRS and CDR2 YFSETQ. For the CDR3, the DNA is TGCGCCAGCAGCTTGGGACTAGCGGCGCCCTATCAAGAGACCCAGTACTTC. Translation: CASSLGLAAPYQETQYF.

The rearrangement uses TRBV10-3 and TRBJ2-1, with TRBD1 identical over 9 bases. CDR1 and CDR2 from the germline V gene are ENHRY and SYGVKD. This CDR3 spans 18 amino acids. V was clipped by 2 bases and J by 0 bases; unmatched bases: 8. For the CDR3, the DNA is TGTGCCATCAGTGAGAGGACAGGGGCCGGGGGCTCCTACAATGAGCAGTTCTTC. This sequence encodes CAISERTGAGGSYNEQFF.

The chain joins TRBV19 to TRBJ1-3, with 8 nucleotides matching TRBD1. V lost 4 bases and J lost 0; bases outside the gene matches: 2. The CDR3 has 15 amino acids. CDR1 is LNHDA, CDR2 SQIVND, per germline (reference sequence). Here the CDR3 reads CASSTTGGSGNTIYF. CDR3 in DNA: TGTGCCAGTAGTACAACAGGGGGCTCTGGAAACACCATATATTTT.

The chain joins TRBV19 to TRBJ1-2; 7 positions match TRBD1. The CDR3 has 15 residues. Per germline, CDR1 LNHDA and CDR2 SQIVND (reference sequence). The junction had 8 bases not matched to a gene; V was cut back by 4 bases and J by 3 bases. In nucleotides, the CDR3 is TGTGCCAGTAGTACCCTAGGACAGGTATACTATGGCTACACCTTC. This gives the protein CASSTLGQVYYGYTF.

In DNA, the CDR3 is TGTGCCAGTAGTTCCGCAATAAGGGGGCCCAGAGGGTCACCCCTCCACTTT. Its protein is CASSSAIRGPRGSPLHF. The V gene is TRBV19, the J gene TRBJ1-6; 7 bases agree with TRBD1. The trim removed 5 bases at V and 10 bases at J, leaving 17 bases unmatched. CDR1 is LNHDA and CDR2 is SQIVND in the germline V gene (reference sequence). This CDR3 comprises 17 residues.